This T cell receptor beta chain was documented in a study of shared clonotypes between healthy human individuals. Cells designated naive CD8 were CD45RO-negative and were positively selected for CCR7, with terminally differentiated effector memory CD45RA+ cells excluded. This CDR3 has 14 amino acids. Germline-derived CDR1 and CDR2 are PRHDT and FYEKMQ (reference sequence). V dropped 5 bases and J dropped 1 base, with 12 bases sitting between them. TCRdb keeps only in-frame clones here, not all; method: immunoSEQ multiplex PCR. This sample has 600,000 or so clones, with approximately 95% found just once.

This receptor was obtained from a woman in her thirties in good health. The sample comprised naive CD8+ T cells sorted from blood. The chain employs TRBV13 and TRBJ2-7, with D hard to call. Here the CDR3 DNA reads TGTGCCAGCAGCCCGCCATACGGTTCCTACGAGCAGTACTTC. Translating gives CASSPPYGSYEQYF. Variable domain in full (rest from reference TRBV13 and TRBJ2-7): AAGVIQSPRHLIKEKRETATLKCYPIPRHDTVYWYQQGPGQDPQFLISFYEKMQSDKGSIPDRFSAQQFSDYHSELNMSSLELGDSALYFCASSPPYGSYEQYFGPGTRLTVT.